This TCR beta chain was identified in a study of blood T cell repertoires in COVID-19. Clones were read by immunoSEQ multiplex PCR, and TCRdb kept only the in-frame ones, dropping some. The sample lists a few hundred thousand clones; around nine tenths were seen once. Participant-reported clinical history was the basis for cohort assignment. With 4 bases clipped from V and 4 bases from J, the junction kept 6 bases outside the gene matches. The germline CDR1 and CDR2 sequences are GTSNPN and SVGIG (reference sequence). This CDR3 is built from 14 residues. This TCR was sampled from a woman aged 45 to 65 who had recovered from COVID-19. The rearrangement links TRBV30 to TRBJ2-2; 7 bases are shared with TRBD2. The specimen was PBMCs or T cells enriched from blood (not recorded which). The CDR3 DNA follows: TGTGCCTGGAAGAGCGGGACTTTCACCGGGGAGCTGTTTTTT. It codes for CAWKSGTFTGELFF.